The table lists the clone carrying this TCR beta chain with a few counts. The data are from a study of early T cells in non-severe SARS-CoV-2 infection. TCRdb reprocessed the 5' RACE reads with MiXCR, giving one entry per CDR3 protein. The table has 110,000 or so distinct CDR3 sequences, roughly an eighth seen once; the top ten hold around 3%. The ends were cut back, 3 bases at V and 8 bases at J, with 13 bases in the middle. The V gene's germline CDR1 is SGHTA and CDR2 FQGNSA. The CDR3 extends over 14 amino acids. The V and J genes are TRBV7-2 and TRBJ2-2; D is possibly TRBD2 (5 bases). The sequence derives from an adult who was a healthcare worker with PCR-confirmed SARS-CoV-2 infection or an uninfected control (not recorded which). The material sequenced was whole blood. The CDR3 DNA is TGTGCCAGCAGCTTCTCAAGCGGATCGGGGGAGCTGTTTTTT. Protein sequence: CASSFSSGSGELFF.